The entry below gives a single T cell receptor (beta chain) sequence along with its context. 60 Vbeta and 13 Jbeta primers were used in PCR. The protocol was immunoSEQ multiplex PCR, while the TCRdb copy is restricted to in-frame clones and leaves out a portion. The sample table includes roughly 55,000 clones. This sample was included in a study of cytomegalovirus exposure and HLA in healthy donors. Deletions cut 0 bases from V and 6 bases from J, with 17 bases between. The CDR3 totals 17 residues. Germline values: CDR1 LGHNA, CDR2 YNFKEQ. Sequences were obtained from PBMCs. The source of this sequence is a woman between 45 and 65 years old in good health and CMV-seropositive. The chain is built from TRBV4-2 and TRBJ1-4; a weak D match, TRBD1 (6 bases). CDR3 nucleotides: TGTGCCAGCAGCCAAGATCCCCCTCAGGGGCGCGATGAAAAACTGTTTTTT. Protein: CASSQDPPQGRDEKLFF.